This T cell receptor beta chain was documented in a study of T cell responses to AZD1222 COVID-19 vaccine. Whole-study findings and limits: Seropositive AZD1222 recipients at baseline numbered only five or six. Targeting of unmutated variant regions was reportedly seen in nearly half of spike-specific TCRs.

Method: immunoSEQ multiplex PCR; TCRdb's copy keeps in-frame clones and lacks some. The sample has 95,000 to 150,000 clones; approximately 90% are singletons. As for this clone: Its antigen is undetermined.

Germline assignment: CDR1 SGHVS and CDR2 FQNEAQ. The CDR3 length is 16 residues. J lost 11 bases, V lost 5 bases, and 16 bases had no gene match. The clonotype originates from an adult in good health. The V and J genes are TRBV7-8 and TRBJ1-5, with TRBD1 matching 9 bases. The sequenced sample was peripheral blood, obtained on day 0 of AZD1222 vaccination. As DNA, the CDR3 is TGTGCCAGCAGCCCTAGGGGACAGGGACCCCGTTCGGCCCAGCATTTT. It specifies CASSPRGQGPRSAQHF.